The source of this T cell receptor beta chain is a study of T cell responses to AZD1222 COVID-19 vaccine. Sequencing used immunoSEQ multiplex PCR; TCRdb keeps in-frame clones, though not all of them. The sample contains over 100,000 clones, roughly 89% of which appear only once. A few counts support this clone. The V end lost 3 bases, the J end lost 3 bases, and 6 bases lay between the germline ends. The CDR3 spans 12 residues. Per the germline V gene, CDR1 is SEHNR and CDR2 is FQNEAQ (reference sequence). The sequencing here drew on peripheral blood, taken on day 0 of AZD1222 vaccination. The chain has TRBV7-9 and TRBJ2-7, with unresolved D. The source is an adult in good health. CDR3 nucleotides: TGTGCCAGCAGCTTCGAGGTCTACGAGCAGTACTTC. It translates to CASSFEVYEQYF.